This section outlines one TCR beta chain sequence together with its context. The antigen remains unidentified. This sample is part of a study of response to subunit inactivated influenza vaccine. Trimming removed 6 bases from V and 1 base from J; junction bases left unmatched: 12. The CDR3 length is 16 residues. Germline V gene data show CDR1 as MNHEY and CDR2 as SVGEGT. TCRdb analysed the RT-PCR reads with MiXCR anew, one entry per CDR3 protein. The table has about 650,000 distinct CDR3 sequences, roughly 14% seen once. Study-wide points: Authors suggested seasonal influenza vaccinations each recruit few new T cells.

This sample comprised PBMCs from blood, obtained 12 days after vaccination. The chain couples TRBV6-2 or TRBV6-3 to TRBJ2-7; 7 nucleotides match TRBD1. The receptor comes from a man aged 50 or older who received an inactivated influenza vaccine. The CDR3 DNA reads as TGTGCCAGCAGCACATACGACAGGGCGCTTTCCTACGAGCAGTACTTC. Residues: CASSTYDRALSYEQYF.